This TCR beta chain was recovered during a study of shared T cell receptors in the human thymus. This CDR3 has 15 amino acids. The V gene lost 6 bases and the J gene lost 3 bases, with 17 bases spanning the gap. Per the germline V gene, CDR1 is LNHDA and CDR2 is SQIVND (reference sequence). Using immunoSEQ multiplex PCR, the repertoire was profiled, and TCRdb retains in-frame clones only, with some absent. The table lists some 700,000 clones, 70% to 90% of them singletons. These data were also reused for a study on human thymus T cells. That study reports: Thymus was obtained from resections taken during corrective heart surgery. Biased V and J segment usage appeared in thymus and peripheral blood. Reports from related research described highly overlapping thymic repertoires among unrelated individuals.

V usage is TRBV19 and J usage is TRBJ1-2, with D possibly matching TRBD1 (6 bases). This receptor was identified in a boy under two years old with a congenital heart defect. The specimen was thymocytes. CDR3 sequence (DNA): TGTGCCAGTAGCTATCGGACAGATTCCCACTATGGCTACACCTTC. Residues: CASSYRTDSHYGYTF.